This TCR beta chain appears in the sequencing data of a study of blood T cell repertoires in COVID-19. As for the study in general: T cells, B-cell-depleted T cells, or PBMCs provided the cDNA or gDNA that served as material.

Authors' data handling: Reference gene primer amplification gave estimated nucleated cell counts. TCRdb keeps only in-frame clones here, not all; method: immunoSEQ multiplex PCR. Clone size and V and J calls were adopted from that table, with D and trimming inferred from the DNA. The sample gives about 200,000 clones, approximately 82% of which show up once; around 14% is in the top ten. The CDR3 contains 13 residues. Deletions cut 3 bases from V and 8 bases from J, with 13 bases between. Looked up from germline, CDR1 is SGHAT and CDR2 is FQDESV (reference sequence). This clone was recorded a few times.

The chain has TRBV11-1 and TRBJ1-2; possibly TRBD1 for D (5 bases). This TCR was recovered from a human donor in a cohort sampled during active COVID-19. The specimen was peripheral blood. The CDR3 region is CASSFTGFKGYTF. For the CDR3, the DNA is TGTGCCAGCAGCTTCACAGGATTTAAAGGCTACACCTTC.